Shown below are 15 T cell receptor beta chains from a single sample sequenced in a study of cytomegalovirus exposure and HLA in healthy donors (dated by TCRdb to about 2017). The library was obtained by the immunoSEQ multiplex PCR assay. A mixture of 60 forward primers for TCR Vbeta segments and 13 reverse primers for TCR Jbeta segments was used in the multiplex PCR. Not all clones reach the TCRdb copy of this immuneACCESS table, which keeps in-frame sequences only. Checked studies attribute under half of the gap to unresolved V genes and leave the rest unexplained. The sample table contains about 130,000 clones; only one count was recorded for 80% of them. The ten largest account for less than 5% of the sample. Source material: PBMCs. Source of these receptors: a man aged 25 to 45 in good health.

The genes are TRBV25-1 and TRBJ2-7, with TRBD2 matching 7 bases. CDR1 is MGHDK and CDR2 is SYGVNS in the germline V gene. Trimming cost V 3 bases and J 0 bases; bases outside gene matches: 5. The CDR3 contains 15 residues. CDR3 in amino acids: CASSDYGGSSYEQYF. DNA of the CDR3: TGTGCCAGCAGTGACTACGGCGGGAGCTCCTACGAGCAGTACTTC.

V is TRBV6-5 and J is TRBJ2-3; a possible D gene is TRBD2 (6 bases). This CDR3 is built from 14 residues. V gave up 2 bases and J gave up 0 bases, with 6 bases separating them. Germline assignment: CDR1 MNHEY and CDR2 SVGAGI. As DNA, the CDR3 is TGTGCCAGCAGTTACCGGGAGAGCACAGATACGCAGTATTTT. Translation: CASSYRESTDTQYF.

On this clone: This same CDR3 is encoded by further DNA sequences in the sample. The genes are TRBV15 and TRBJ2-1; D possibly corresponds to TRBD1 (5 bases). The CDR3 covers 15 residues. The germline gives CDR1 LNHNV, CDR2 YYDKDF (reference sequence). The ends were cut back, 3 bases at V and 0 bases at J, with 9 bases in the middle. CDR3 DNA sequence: TGTGCCACCAGCAGGGATAGGGGCTCCTACAATGAGCAGTTCTTC. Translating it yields CATSRDRGSYNEQFF.

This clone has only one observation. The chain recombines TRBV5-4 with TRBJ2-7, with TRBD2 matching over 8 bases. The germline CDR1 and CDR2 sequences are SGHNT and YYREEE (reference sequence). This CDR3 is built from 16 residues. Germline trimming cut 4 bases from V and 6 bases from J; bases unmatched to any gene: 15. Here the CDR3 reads CASSPYPPGLVSEQYF. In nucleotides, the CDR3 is TGTGCCAGCAGCCCGTACCCGCCGGGACTAGTATCCGAGCAGTACTTC.

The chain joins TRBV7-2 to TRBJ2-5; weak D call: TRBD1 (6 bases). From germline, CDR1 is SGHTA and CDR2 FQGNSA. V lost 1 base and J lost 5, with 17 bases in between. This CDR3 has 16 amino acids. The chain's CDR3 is CASSLGGTGPVETQYF. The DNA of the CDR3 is TGTGCCAGCAGCTTAGGTGGTACAGGGCCTGTGGAGACCCAGTACTTC.

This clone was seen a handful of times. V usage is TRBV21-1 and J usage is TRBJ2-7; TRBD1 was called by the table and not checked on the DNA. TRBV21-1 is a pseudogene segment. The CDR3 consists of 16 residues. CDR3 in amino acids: CASSKEVERGTYEQYF. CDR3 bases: TGTGCCAGCAGCAAAGAGGTAGAAAGGGGGACCTACGAGCAGTACTTC.

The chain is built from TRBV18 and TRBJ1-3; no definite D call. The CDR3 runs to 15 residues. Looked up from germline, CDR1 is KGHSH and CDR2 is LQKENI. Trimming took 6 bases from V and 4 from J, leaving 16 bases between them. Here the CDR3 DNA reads TGTGCCAGCTCCCCGATGGACTTATCGGGAAACACCATATATTTT. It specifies CASSPMDLSGNTIYF.

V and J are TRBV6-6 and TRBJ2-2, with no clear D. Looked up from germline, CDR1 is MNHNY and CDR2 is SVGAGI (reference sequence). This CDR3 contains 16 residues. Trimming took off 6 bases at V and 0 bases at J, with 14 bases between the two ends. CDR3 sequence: CASSRQAAANTGELFF. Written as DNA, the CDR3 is TGTGCCAGCAGCCGCCAAGCTGCTGCGAACACCGGGGAGCTGTTTTTT.

The CDR3 region is CASSSRTSGSVQYF. As DNA, the CDR3 is TGTGCCAGCAGTTCCAGGACTAGCGGGAGTGTGCAGTACTTC. The V call is TRBV27, the J call TRBJ2-7, with 13 bases that match TRBD2. There are 14 residues in the CDR3. CDR1 and CDR2 from the germline V gene are MNHEY and SMNVEV (reference sequence). The V and J ends lost 4 bases and 9 bases, in that order; junction bases with no gene match: 6.

In DNA form, the CDR3 reads TGTGCCTGGAGGAGGACGTCGGGAGGTTACGAGCAGTACTTC. It codes for CAWRRTSGGYEQYF. The rearrangement uses TRBV30 and TRBJ2-7; TRBD2 aligns across 7 bases. This CDR3 is 14 amino acids long. The germline gives CDR1 GTSNPN, CDR2 SVGIG (reference sequence). With V trimmed by 3 bases and J by 4 bases, 9 bases remained unmatched.

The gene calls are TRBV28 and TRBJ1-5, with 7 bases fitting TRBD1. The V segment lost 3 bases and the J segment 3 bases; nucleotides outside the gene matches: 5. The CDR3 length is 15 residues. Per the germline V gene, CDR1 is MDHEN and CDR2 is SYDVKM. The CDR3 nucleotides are TGTGCCAGCAGTTTCGCCGACAGGGACAATCAGCCCCAGCATTTT. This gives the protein CASSFADRDNQPQHF.

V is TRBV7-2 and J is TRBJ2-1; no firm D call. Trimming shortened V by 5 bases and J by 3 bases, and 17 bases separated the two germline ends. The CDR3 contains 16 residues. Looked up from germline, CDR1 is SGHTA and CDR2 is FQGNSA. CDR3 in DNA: TGTGCCAGCAGCCCAAACCCCCTTGAGGTCTACAATGAGCAGTTCTTC. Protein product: CASSPNPLEVYNEQFF. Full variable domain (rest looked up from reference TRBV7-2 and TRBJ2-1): GAGVSQSPSNKVTEKGKDVELRCDPISGHTALYWYRQSLGQGLEFLIYFQGNSAPDKSGLPSDRFSAERTGGSVSTLTIQRTQQEDSAVYLCASSPNPLEVYNEQFFGPGTRLTVL.

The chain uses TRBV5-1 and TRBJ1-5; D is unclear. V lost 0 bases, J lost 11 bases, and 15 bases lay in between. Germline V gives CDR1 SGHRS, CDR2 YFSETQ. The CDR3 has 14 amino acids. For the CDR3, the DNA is TGCGCCAGCAGCTTGGTAGGGCAGGACGGGACCCAGCATTTT. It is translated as CASSLVGQDGTQHF. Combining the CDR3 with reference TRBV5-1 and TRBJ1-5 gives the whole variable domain KAGVTQTPRYLIKTRGQQVTLSCSPISGHRSVSWYQQTPGQGLQFLFEYFSETQRNKGNFPGRFSGRQFSNSRSEMNVSTLELGDSALYLCASSLVGQDGTQHFGDGTRLSIL.

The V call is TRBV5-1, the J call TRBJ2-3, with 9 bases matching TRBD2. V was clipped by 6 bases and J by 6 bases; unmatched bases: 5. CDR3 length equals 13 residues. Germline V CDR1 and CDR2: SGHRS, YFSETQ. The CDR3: CASTREGRDTQYF. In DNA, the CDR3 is TGCGCCAGCACGCGGGAGGGCAGGGATACGCAGTATTTT.

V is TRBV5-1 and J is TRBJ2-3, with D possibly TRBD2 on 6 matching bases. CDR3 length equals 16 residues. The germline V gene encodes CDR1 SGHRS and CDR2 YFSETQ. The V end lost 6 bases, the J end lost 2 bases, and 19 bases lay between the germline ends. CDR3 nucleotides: TGCGCCAGCACCAACCGAGTTCGGGGGACCACAGATACGCAGTATTTT. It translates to CASTNRVRGTTDTQYF.